This T cell receptor beta chain was captured by sequencing in a study of cytomegalovirus exposure and HLA in healthy donors. Study-level points and caveats: Rarity marked most TCR sequences, yet some public TCRs occurred in many donors. Later on, a genetic analysis was performed. It linked a missense variant in DCLRE1C with V- and J-gene trimming of TCR beta.

Primers: 60 Vbeta forward and 13 Jbeta reverse. Repertoires were generated with immunoSEQ multiplex PCR, while TCRdb's copy carries only in-frame clones and drops some. The sample includes over 200,000 clones, 82% of them seen just once. To note about this clone: Its antigen is undetermined.

This sequence was found in a man aged 35-49 years in good health and CMV-seropositive. The sample consisted of PBMCs.

The CDR3 sequence: CASSSQGYGYTF. The CDR3 DNA follows: TGTGCCAGTAGTAGTCAGGGTTATGGCTACACCTTC. The J gene is TRBJ1-2, the V gene TRBV19, with D perhaps matching TRBD1 (5 bases). CDR1 LNHDA and CDR2 SQIVND come from the germline V gene (reference sequence). This CDR3 region has 12 residues. V was trimmed by 4 bases and J by 5 bases, leaving 8 bases between them.